What follows are 19 T cell receptor beta chains derived from one specimen sequenced in a study of breast tumors, draining lymph nodes, adjacent tissues. One entry per CDR3 protein results from TCRdb running MiXCR on the multiplex PCR reads. The sample contains roughly 260,000 distinct CDR3 sequences, 30% of which appear only once. Axillary draining lymph nodes of breast cancer patients supplied the node samples. Specimen: axillary lymph node tissue. These receptor sequences come from a female donor with breast cancer. Some clones in this sample may be carry-over from other donors' samples.

The chain carries TRBV5-6 and TRBJ2-2; 7 bases align to TRBD1. The J segment lost 6 bases and the V segment lost 1 base, leaving 9 bases of the junction unmatched. The CDR3 length is 16 residues. Germline V gene sequence: CDR1 SGHDT, CDR2 YYEEEE. The CDR3 protein is CASSLSRGSVSGELFF. CDR3 DNA sequence: TGTGCCAGCAGCTTGAGCAGGGGGAGTGTGTCCGGGGAGCTGTTTTTT.

This clonotype was observed a handful of times. This rearrangement joins TRBV6-5 to TRBJ2-7; no clear D gene. CDR1 and CDR2 from the germline V gene are MNHEY and SVGAGI. The CDR3 extends over 13 amino acids. Trimming shortened V by 5 bases and J by 2 bases, and 10 bases separated the two germline ends. The CDR3 nucleotides are TGTGCCAGCAGTCCCGCCAGAACCTACGAGCAGTACTTC. Protein product: CASSPARTYEQYF.

The CDR3 DNA reads as TGTGCCATCAGGTTAGCGGGAGGGACCCAGTACTTC. It translates to CAIRLAGGTQYF. This chain links TRBV10-3 with TRBJ2-5; TRBD2 agrees at 10 bases. This CDR3 comprises 12 residues. From germline, CDR1 is ENHRY and CDR2 SYGVKD. V shed 6 bases and J 7 bases; nucleotides not matched to a gene: 2.

Many counts were recorded for this clonotype. The genes are TRBV4-2 and TRBJ2-5; a weak D match, TRBD2 (6 bases). CDR3 size: 14 residues. Germline lookup yields CDR1 LGHNA and CDR2 YNFKEQ. Trimming pared 0 bases from V and 4 bases from J, leaving 9 bases between. CDR3 nucleotides: TGTGCCAGCAGCCAAGATCGAGCGGGAGAGACCCAGTACTTC. Its translation: CASSQDRAGETQYF.

This clonotype showed up many times. The chain recombines TRBV24-1 with TRBJ2-5; weak D call: TRBD1 (7 bases). Trimming took 4 bases from V and 5 from J, leaving 10 bases between them. Germline V lookup: CDR1 KGHDR, CDR2 SFDVKD. CDR3 length: 13 amino acids. The CDR3 loop is CATSDPGGETQYF. CDR3 in DNA: TGTGCCACCAGTGACCCAGGGGGGGAGACCCAGTACTTC.

This chain uses TRBV24-1 with TRBJ1-5; D gene ambiguous. The CDR3 totals 13 residues. V shed 3 bases and J shed 11 bases, with 13 bases lying between them. Looked up from germline, CDR1 is KGHDR and CDR2 is SFDVKD. The CDR3 sequence is CATSDRLRETQHF. The CDR3 coding sequence is TGTGCCACCAGTGATAGACTACGTGAGACCCAGCATTTT.

In regard to this clonotype: A clone one base away is much larger, so this may be a read error. This chain links TRBV12-3 or TRBV12-4 with TRBJ2-3, with 12 positions matching TRBD2. The CDR3 loop spans 16 amino acids. The V segment lost 3 bases and the J segment 3 bases; nucleotides outside the gene matches: 4. In nucleotides, the CDR3 is TGTGCCAGCAGTTTCACTAGCGGGAGGCGGACAGATACGCAGTATTTT. This encodes CASSFTSGRRTDTQYF.

This chain connects TRBV15 to TRBJ2-1; maybe TRBD2 (5 bases). The CDR3 loop spans 13 amino acids. CDR1 is LNHNV and CDR2 is YYDKDF in the germline V gene (reference sequence). Trimming cost V 0 bases and J 12 bases, with 12 bases left between them. CDR3: CATSRDPRDTQFF. As DNA, the CDR3 is TGTGCCACCAGCAGAGACCCCCGGGATACGCAGTTCTTC.

This clonotype was seen just once. This clone may be a read error of a much larger clone one base away. The chain recombines TRBV6-5 with TRBJ2-5, with 10 bases aligning to TRBD2. Germline V lookup: CDR1 MNHEY, CDR2 SVGAGI. CDR3 length equals 15 residues. With 5 bases clipped from V and 5 bases from J, the junction kept 8 bases outside the gene matches. For the CDR3, the DNA is TGTGCCAGCAGTCGGCGAGCGGGAGGGGTTGAGACCCAGTACTTC. The encoded protein is CASSRRAGGVETQYF.

This clonotype was detected ten times or more. The rearrangement uses TRBV7-8 and TRBJ2-2; perhaps TRBD1 as D (7 bases). This CDR3 spans 19 amino acids. V gave up 1 base and J gave up 0 bases, with 18 bases separating them. Germline CDR1 SGHVS, CDR2 FQNEAQ. The CDR3 nucleotides are TGTGCCAGCAGCTTAGTCCGGGGGACAGCCCGAACGAACACCGGGGAGCTGTTTTTT. This encodes CASSLVRGTARTNTGELFF.

The chain links TRBV3-1 to TRBJ2-6; 7 bases are a match to TRBD1. Germline V gene sequence: CDR1 LGHDT, CDR2 YNNKEL (reference sequence). Trimming took 0 bases from V and 4 from J; bases not matched to a gene: 6. The CDR3 extends over 17 amino acids. The CDR3, as DNA: TGTGCCAGCAGCCAAGATCAGGGGGTTGCGGGGGCCAACGTCCTGACTTTC. Translated: CASSQDQGVAGANVLTF. Full variable domain (outside the CDR3, taken from reference TRBV3-1 and TRBJ2-6): DTAVSQTPKYLVTQMGNDKSIKCEQNLGHDTMYWYKQDSKKFLKIMFSYNNKELIINETVPNRFSPKSPDKAHLNLHINSLELGDSAVYFCASSQDQGVAGANVLTFGAGSRLTVL.

There are many counts of this clonotype. This chain links TRBV7-9 with TRBJ2-7, with D possibly being TRBD1 (8 bases). Trimming left V 4 bases short and J 6 bases short, with 19 bases between. Germline loops: CDR1 SEHNR, CDR2 FQNEAQ (reference sequence). This CDR3 is built from 15 residues. The CDR3 region is CASSSGAGGGGEQYF. CDR3 DNA: TGTGCCAGCAGCTCGGGGGCAGGGGGCGGGGGCGAGCAGTACTTC.

The V and J genes are TRBV10-3 and TRBJ2-3, with 9 bases that match TRBD1. Germline V gives CDR1 ENHRY, CDR2 SYGVKD. The CDR3 totals 14 residues. With V trimmed by 10 bases and J by 5 bases, 10 bases remained unmatched. CDR3 sequence (DNA): TGTGCCAGCGGAACAGGGGGCAGAGAAGATACGCAGTATTTT. It translates to CASGTGGREDTQYF.

In the case of this clonotype: One base away lies a much larger clone, so this may be a sequencing read error. This chain uses TRBV5-5 with TRBJ1-2; D gene unclear. Germline values: CDR1 SGHKS, CDR2 YYEKEE (reference sequence). The CDR3 is 12 amino acids. DNA for the CDR3: TGTGCCGGCAGCTTGCCGGAGCGTGGCTACACCTTC. Its translation is CAGSLPERGYTF.

The V gene is TRBV4-1, the J gene TRBJ2-3; TRBD2 aligns across 10 bases. CDR1 and CDR2 from the germline V gene are MGHRA and YSYEKL. Trimming took 4 bases from V and 14 from J; bases not matched to a gene: 12. The CDR3 covers 14 residues. CDR3 coding DNA: TGCGCCAGCAGCCGGAGGACAGGGACTAGCGTTACGTATTTT. This sequence encodes CASSRRTGTSVTYF.

This clonotype was seen repeatedly, ten times or more. The chain joins TRBV7-3 to TRBJ2-1; D remains ambiguous. The ends were cut back, 4 bases at V and 5 bases at J, with 12 bases in the middle. CDR3 length equals 14 residues. The germline V gene encodes CDR1 SGHTA and CDR2 FQGTGA. The CDR3 region has the DNA TGTGCCAGCAGCTCCCAGCCGGTGGACAATGAGCAGTTCTTC. It is translated as CASSSQPVDNEQFF.

Note on this clonotype: At one boundary the junction diverges from the germline segment, which might be a read error. The rearrangement joins TRBV9 to TRBJ1-6, with D perhaps matching TRBD1 (5 bases). The germline V gene has CDR1 SGDLS and CDR2 YYNGEE. The CDR3 length is 14 residues. The DNA of the CDR3 is TGTGCCAGCGGCGTAGGGCAGGGAGAAGGGTCCCTCCACTTT. Amino acid sequence: CASGVGQGEGSLHF.

Worth noting for this clonotype: One junction end disagrees with the germline gene, perhaps due to a read error. The chain has TRBV6-5 and TRBJ2-7, with D tentatively TRBD1 (5 bases). CDR3 length: 15 amino acids. Germline-derived CDR1 and CDR2 are MNHEY and SVGAGI. CDR3 in amino acids: CASSHSRQHSYEQYF. The DNA of the CDR3 is TGTGCCAGCAGTCACTCGAGACAGCACTCCTACGAGCAGTACTTC.

This clonotype has more than one count but fewer than ten. It may be a read error: a sequence one base away is much more abundant. V gene TRBV9 combines with J gene TRBJ2-3; 8 bases match TRBD1. With 4 bases clipped from V and 1 base from J, the junction kept 8 bases outside the gene matches. CDR3 length: 16 residues. Germline-derived CDR1 and CDR2 are SGDLS and YYNGEE. The CDR3 protein is CASSTRTGSGTDTQYF. The CDR3 coding sequence is TGTGCCAGCAGCACCCGGACAGGGTCTGGCACAGATACGCAGTATTTT.